These T cell receptor beta chains were read from a single sample in a study of T cell responses to AZD1222 COVID-19 vaccine. Sequenced by immunoSEQ multiplex PCR; TCRdb stores in-frame clones only, minus some. The sample yields fewer than 120,000 clones, roughly 87% seen once. The sample was peripheral blood, taken on day 0 of AZD1222 vaccination. The receptors derive from an adult in good health. CDR3s include the opening cysteine and the closing phenylalanine or tryptophan. Fields, in order: clone size, D gene, V gene, J gene, CDR3 protein, CDR3 DNA. The D gene is left open where the match is weak. Where a row states a size, it is once, few, many or the class of an expanded clone; other rows omit it.

size: once
D: TRBD1
V: TRBV7-2
J: TRBJ1-4
CDR3: CASSQYRGINEKLFF
DNA: TGTGCCAGCAGCCAATACAGGGGAATTAATGAAAAACTGTTTTTT

size: few
D: TRBD1
V: TRBV19
J: TRBJ1-5
CDR3: CASSNGQGAEQPQHF
DNA: TGTGCCAGTAGTAATGGACAGGGGGCTGAACAGCCCCAGCATTTT

size: NA
D: TRBD1
V: TRBV5-8
J: TRBJ1-4
CDR3: CASSLAFGTAEKLFF
DNA: TGTGCCAGCAGCTTGGCTTTTGGGACAGCGGAAAAACTGTTTTTT

size: NA
D: TRBD1
V: TRBV3-1/TRBV3-2
J: TRBJ1-6
CDR3: CASSHAGQGNSPLHF
DNA: TGTGCCAGCAGCCATGCGGGACAGGGCAATTCACCCCTCCACTTT

size: NA
D: NA
V: TRBV3-1/TRBV3-2
J: TRBJ2-1
CDR3: CASSQDGQHFNEQFF
DNA: TGTGCCAGCAGCCAAGATGGCCAGCACTTTAATGAGCAGTTCTTC

size: NA
D: NA
V: TRBV7-9
J: TRBJ2-7
CDR3: CASSLVGVAGPRGEQYF
DNA: TGTGCCAGCAGCTTAGTAGGCGTGGCGGGGCCCCGGGGCGAGCAGTACTTC

size: NA
D: TRBD2
V: TRBV5-1
J: TRBJ2-3
CDR3: CASSLNSGGTDTQYF
DNA: TGCGCCAGCAGCTTGAACAGCGGGGGCACAGATACGCAGTATTTT

size: NA
D: TRBD1
V: TRBV3-1/TRBV3-2
J: TRBJ1-1
CDR3: CASSPRQGKNTEAFF
DNA: TGTGCCAGCAGCCCTAGACAGGGCAAGAACACTGAAGCTTTCTTT

size: NA
D: TRBD1
V: TRBV7-2
J: TRBJ2-7
CDR3: CASLGPTGVYEQYF
DNA: TGTGCCAGTTTGGGTCCTACAGGGGTCTACGAGCAGTACTTC

size: few
D: TRBD1
V: TRBV7-3
J: TRBJ1-2
CDR3: CASSLSSTGAYGYTF
DNA: TGTGCCAGCAGCTTAAGCTCAACAGGGGCCTATGGCTACACCTTC

size: NA
D: NA
V: TRBV6-1
J: TRBJ1-2
CDR3: CASSQDQATKSYGYTF
DNA: TGTGCCAGCAGTCAAGACCAGGCAACCAAGTCCTATGGCTACACCTTC

size: NA
D: NA
V: TRBV12-3/TRBV12-4
J: TRBJ1-5
CDR3: CASRGSGGPQHF
DNA: TGTGCCAGCAGGGGCTCGGGGGGGCCCCAGCATTTT

size: NA
D: NA
V: TRBV19
J: TRBJ1-1
CDR3: CASSIGGSLNTEAFF
DNA: TGTGCCAGTAGTATAGGAGGGAGCTTGAACACTGAAGCTTTCTTT

size: NA
D: NA
V: TRBV5-1
J: TRBJ1-4
CDR3: CASSLEGRDEKLFF
DNA: TGCGCCAGCAGCTTGGAGGGTAGGGACGAAAAACTGTTTTTT

size: NA
D: NA
V: TRBV5-1
J: TRBJ2-5
CDR3: CASSGTGAFQETQYF
DNA: TGCGCCAGCAGCGGAACCGGGGCATTCCAAGAGACCCAGTACTTC

size: NA
D: NA
V: TRBV11-1
J: TRBJ2-1
CDR3: CASSPRQVRSYNEQFF
DNA: TGTGCCAGCAGCCCCCGACAGGTCCGCTCCTACAATGAGCAGTTCTTC

size: NA
D: NA
V: TRBV6-4
J: TRBJ2-6
CDR3: CASRDSASGANVLTF
DNA: TGTGCCAGCAGGGACAGTGCCTCTGGGGCCAACGTCCTGACTTTC

size: NA
D: TRBD1
V: TRBV15
J: TRBJ1-2
CDR3: CATSRGRGTAYGYTF
DNA: TGTGCCACCAGCAGGGGCCGGGGGACAGCTTATGGCTACACCTTC

size: few
D: TRBD2
V: TRBV6-2/TRBV6-3
J: TRBJ2-5
CDR3: CASSTDGGASETQYF
DNA: TGTGCCAGCAGTACGGACGGGGGGGCCTCAGAGACCCAGTACTTC

size: NA
D: NA
V: TRBV5-1
J: TRBJ2-1
CDR3: CASSLDILSYNEQFF
DNA: TGCGCCAGCAGCTTGGACATCCTCTCCTACAATGAGCAGTTCTTC

size: NA
D: NA
V: TRBV25-1
J: TRBJ2-1
CDR3: CASSEFPGRGYNEQFF
DNA: TGTGCCAGCAGTGAATTCCCGGGACGGGGTTACAATGAGCAGTTCTTC

size: NA
D: NA
V: TRBV6-5
J: TRBJ1-5
CDR3: CASSSSQWALNQPQHF
DNA: NA

size: NA
D: NA
V: TRBV24-1
J: TRBJ1-2
CDR3: CATSASITLGGYTF
DNA: TGTGCCACCAGTGCGAGTATCACGTTGGGTGGCTACACCTTC

size: NA
D: TRBD1
V: TRBV3-1/TRBV3-2
J: TRBJ1-2
CDR3: CASSHQGAYGYTF
DNA: TGTGCCAGCAGCCACCAGGGGGCCTATGGCTACACCTTC

size: NA
D: NA
V: TRBV6-5
J: TRBJ2-2
CDR3: CATGTDGELFF
DNA: TGTGCCACTGGGACGGACGGGGAGCTGTTTTTT

size: NA
D: NA
V: TRBV6-1
J: TRBJ2-2
CDR3: CASSDRGLSNTGELFF
DNA: TGTGCCAGCAGTGATCGGGGATTATCGAACACCGGGGAGCTGTTTTTT

size: NA
D: TRBD1
V: TRBV29-1
J: TRBJ1-1
CDR3: CSVGGTGGTEAFF
DNA: TGCAGCGTTGGAGGGACAGGGGGCACTGAAGCTTTCTTT

size: few
D: NA
V: TRBV5-1
J: TRBJ1-5
CDR3: CASSLDSNQPQHF
DNA: TGCGCCAGCAGCCTCGATAGCAATCAGCCCCAGCATTTT

size: once
D: NA
V: TRBV6-2/TRBV6-3
J: TRBJ1-6
CDR3: CASSYSGTPPLHF
DNA: TGTGCCAGCAGTTACTCAGGGACGCCACCCCTCCACTTT

size: NA
D: NA
V: TRBV28
J: TRBJ1-4
CDR3: CASSRGGHPNEKLFF
DNA: TGTGCCAGCAGCCGCGGGGGACACCCTAATGAAAAACTGTTTTTT